A selection of T cell receptor beta chains follows, all from one sample in a study of control samples from healthy donors and cancer patients. TCRdb keeps only in-frame clones here, not all; method: immunoSEQ multiplex PCR. In the table there are tens of thousands of clones, about 88% of which are singletons. The sample was blood. The receptors shown here come from a woman between 50 and 59 years old in good health. Both conserved end residues are part of each CDR3. Each record gives: V gene, J gene, D gene, CDR3 length, clone size, CDR3 protein, CDR3 DNA. A D gene is named only where the DNA matches it firmly. Clone size is shown for a subset of rows, as once, few, many or a class of expanded clone.

V gene: TRBV14
J gene: TRBJ1-6
D gene: NA
CDR3 length: 13
clone size: NA
CDR3 protein: CASSQVSNSPLHF
CDR3 DNA: TGTGCCAGCAGCCAAGTATCGAATTCACCCCTCCACTTT

V gene: TRBV5-1
J gene: TRBJ2-3
D gene: NA
CDR3 length: 14
clone size: NA
CDR3 protein: CASSLPGGTDTQYF
CDR3 DNA: TGCGCCAGCAGCTTGCCAGGGGGCACAGATACGCAGTATTTT

V gene: TRBV7-9
J gene: TRBJ2-1
D gene: NA
CDR3 length: 15
clone size: NA
CDR3 protein: CASSLGSRARNEQFF
CDR3 DNA: TGTGCCAGCAGCTTAGGTTCTAGAGCGAGGAATGAGCAGTTCTTC

V gene: TRBV10-2
J gene: TRBJ1-5
D gene: NA
CDR3 length: 16
clone size: once
CDR3 protein: CASSFQGIGSNQPQHF
CDR3 DNA: TGCGCCAGCAGCTTTCAGGGAATAGGGAGCAATCAGCCCCAGCATTTT

V gene: TRBV5-1
J gene: TRBJ2-1
D gene: TRBD2
CDR3 length: 14
clone size: NA
CDR3 protein: CASCPGGSYNEQFF
CDR3 DNA: TGCGCCAGCTGCCCGGGAGGCTCCTACAATGAGCAGTTCTTC

V gene: TRBV28
J gene: TRBJ2-5
D gene: TRBD2
CDR3 length: 15
clone size: NA
CDR3 protein: CASNGSGVGGETQYF
CDR3 DNA: TGTGCCAGCAACGGTAGCGGGGTCGGGGGGGAGACCCAGTACTTC

V gene: TRBV6-5
J gene: TRBJ1-1
D gene: TRBD1
CDR3 length: 15
clone size: few
CDR3 protein: CASSYSGTVNTEAFF
CDR3 DNA: TGTGCCAGCAGTTACTCCGGGACAGTAAACACTGAAGCTTTCTTT

V gene: TRBV11-1
J gene: TRBJ2-1
D gene: NA
CDR3 length: 14
clone size: NA
CDR3 protein: CASSLETQYNEQFF
CDR3 DNA: TGTGCCAGCAGCTTAGAAACCCAATACAATGAGCAGTTCTTC

V gene: TRBV9
J gene: TRBJ2-7
D gene: TRBD2
CDR3 length: 14
clone size: NA
CDR3 protein: CASSVTSEVSEQYF
CDR3 DNA: TGTGCCAGCAGCGTGACTAGCGAGGTTTCCGAGCAGTACTTC

V gene: TRBV27
J gene: TRBJ2-2
D gene: TRBD2
CDR3 length: 17
clone size: once
CDR3 protein: CASSPRTSGRFTGELFF
CDR3 DNA: TGTGCCAGCAGTCCAAGGACTAGCGGGAGGTTTACCGGGGAGCTGTTTTTT

V gene: TRBV28
J gene: TRBJ2-1
D gene: TRBD1
CDR3 length: 14
clone size: NA
CDR3 protein: CASRPTQATGAQFF
CDR3 DNA: TGTGCCAGCAGACCCACCCAAGCTACAGGGGCCCAGTTCTTC

V gene: TRBV5-6
J gene: TRBJ1-2
D gene: NA
CDR3 length: 14
clone size: NA
CDR3 protein: CASSFRGGNYGYTF
CDR3 DNA: TGTGCCAGCAGCTTCAGGGGAGGTAACTATGGCTACACCTTC

V gene: TRBV29-1
J gene: TRBJ1-1
D gene: TRBD1
CDR3 length: 13
clone size: NA
CDR3 protein: CSVTDRVSTEAFF
CDR3 DNA: TGCAGCGTCACGGACAGGGTCTCCACTGAAGCTTTCTTT

V gene: TRBV4-2
J gene: TRBJ1-1
D gene: NA
CDR3 length: 14
clone size: NA
CDR3 protein: CASSQDARGTEAFF
CDR3 DNA: TGTGCCAGCAGCCAAGACGCCCGGGGCACTGAAGCTTTCTTT

V gene: TRBV28
J gene: TRBJ1-2
D gene: NA
CDR3 length: 14
clone size: NA
CDR3 protein: CASSLEQRNYGYTF
CDR3 DNA: TGTGCCAGCAGTTTAGAGCAACGGAACTATGGCTACACCTTC

V gene: TRBV5-5
J gene: TRBJ2-7
D gene: TRBD1
CDR3 length: 15
clone size: once
CDR3 protein: CASGATQGPPYEQYF
CDR3 DNA: TGTGCCAGCGGAGCTACACAGGGGCCCCCCTACGAGCAGTACTTC

V gene: TRBV9
J gene: TRBJ1-1
D gene: NA
CDR3 length: 14
clone size: NA
CDR3 protein: CASSHQPGNTEAFF
CDR3 DNA: TGTGCCAGCAGCCATCAGCCAGGGAACACTGAAGCTTTCTTT

V gene: TRBV12-3/TRBV12-4
J gene: TRBJ1-5
D gene: NA
CDR3 length: 12
clone size: NA
CDR3 protein: CASTQGNQPQHF
CDR3 DNA: TGTGCCAGCACGCAGGGGAATCAGCCCCAGCATTTT

V gene: TRBV6-6
J gene: TRBJ2-7
D gene: NA
CDR3 length: 13
clone size: NA
CDR3 protein: CASRAGGQGVQYF
CDR3 DNA: TGTGCCAGCAGGGCTGGAGGGCAGGGGGTGCAGTACTTC

V gene: TRBV2
J gene: TRBJ1-1
D gene: TRBD1
CDR3 length: 16
clone size: NA
CDR3 protein: CASRSRQGSIGTEAFF
CDR3 DNA: TGTGCCAGCAGATCACGACAGGGATCGATTGGCACTGAAGCTTTCTTT

V gene: TRBV7-2
J gene: TRBJ1-1
D gene: NA
CDR3 length: 13
clone size: NA
CDR3 protein: CASSKVLETEAFF
CDR3 DNA: TGTGCCAGCAGCAAAGTCCTGGAGACTGAAGCTTTCTTT

V gene: TRBV5-6
J gene: TRBJ2-2
D gene: NA
CDR3 length: 11
clone size: few
CDR3 protein: CASSLNRELFF
CDR3 DNA: TGTGCCAGCAGCTTGAACAGGGAGCTGTTTTTT

V gene: TRBV2
J gene: TRBJ1-3
D gene: NA
CDR3 length: 14
clone size: NA
CDR3 protein: CASSEVNSGNTIYF
CDR3 DNA: TGTGCCAGCAGTGAGGTGAACTCTGGAAACACCATATATTTT

V gene: TRBV29-1
J gene: TRBJ2-2
D gene: NA
CDR3 length: 13
clone size: NA
CDR3 protein: CSVEPRYTGELFF
CDR3 DNA: TGCAGCGTTGAACCCCGGTACACCGGGGAGCTGTTTTTT

V gene: TRBV6-5
J gene: TRBJ1-1
D gene: TRBD1
CDR3 length: 14
clone size: NA
CDR3 protein: CASILDRVGTEAFF
CDR3 DNA: TGTGCCAGCATCCTAGACAGGGTCGGCACTGAAGCTTTCTTT

V gene: TRBV6-4
J gene: TRBJ2-7
D gene: TRBD2
CDR3 length: 17
clone size: once
CDR3 protein: CASSTLAVGLYAYEQYF
CDR3 DNA: TGTGCCAGCAGTACCCTAGCGGTCGGGCTTTATGCCTACGAGCAGTACTTC

V gene: TRBV11-2
J gene: TRBJ2-2
D gene: TRBD2
CDR3 length: 16
clone size: once
CDR3 protein: CASSHYGGTDTGELFF
CDR3 DNA: TGTGCCAGCAGTCACTACGGGGGGACGGACACCGGGGAGCTGTTTTTT

V gene: TRBV5-1
J gene: TRBJ2-7
D gene: TRBD1
CDR3 length: 15
clone size: NA
CDR3 protein: CASSLVGTGIRVQYF
CDR3 DNA: TGCGCCAGCAGCTTGGTAGGGACAGGGATCCGGGTCCAGTACTTC

V gene: TRBV18
J gene: TRBJ1-4
D gene: TRBD1
CDR3 length: 15
clone size: NA
CDR3 protein: CASSPGTGGQEKLFF
CDR3 DNA: TGTGCCAGCTCCCCCGGGACAGGGGGCCAGGAAAAACTGTTTTTT

V gene: TRBV24-1
J gene: TRBJ1-2
D gene: TRBD1
CDR3 length: 15
clone size: NA
CDR3 protein: CATSDGGRDRVGYTF
CDR3 DNA: TGTGCCACCAGTGATGGGGGGCGGGACAGAGTCGGATACACCTTC

V gene: TRBV5-1
J gene: TRBJ2-3
D gene: TRBD2
CDR3 length: 15
clone size: NA
CDR3 protein: CASSLIAGGSDTQYF
CDR3 DNA: TGCGCCAGCAGCTTAATAGCGGGAGGTTCAGATACGCAGTATTTT

V gene: TRBV6-6
J gene: TRBJ2-2
D gene: NA
CDR3 length: 14
clone size: NA
CDR3 protein: CASSYDREGGELFF
CDR3 DNA: TGTGCCAGCAGTTACGACAGGGAGGGCGGGGAGCTGTTTTTT

V gene: TRBV4-2
J gene: TRBJ1-1
D gene: NA
CDR3 length: 14
clone size: NA
CDR3 protein: CASSQVGPNTEAFF
CDR3 DNA: TGTGCCAGCAGCCAAGTAGGTCCGAACACTGAAGCTTTCTTT

V gene: TRBV6-1
J gene: TRBJ2-1
D gene: TRBD2
CDR3 length: 15
clone size: NA
CDR3 protein: CASSEDSGNYNEQFF
CDR3 DNA: TGTGCCAGCAGTGAAGATAGCGGGAATTACAATGAGCAGTTCTTC

V gene: TRBV11-3
J gene: TRBJ2-5
D gene: TRBD2
CDR3 length: 13
clone size: few
CDR3 protein: CASSFGGAETQYF
CDR3 DNA: TGTGCCAGCAGCTTCGGGGGGGCGGAGACCCAGTACTTC

V gene: TRBV27
J gene: TRBJ2-5
D gene: NA
CDR3 length: 11
clone size: NA
CDR3 protein: CASSLWVRQYF
CDR3 DNA: TGTGCCAGCAGTTTATGGGTTAGGCAGTACTTC

V gene: TRBV21-1
J gene: TRBJ2-7
D gene: NA
CDR3 length: 16
clone size: NA
CDR3 protein: CASSKRVGAWSYEQYF
CDR3 DNA: TGTGCCAGCAGCAAAAGAGTGGGAGCGTGGTCCTACGAGCAGTACTTC

V gene: TRBV30
J gene: TRBJ1-2
D gene: NA
CDR3 length: 13
clone size: NA
CDR3 protein: CAWSWDRSYGYTF
CDR3 DNA: TGTGCCTGGAGTTGGGACCGTTCCTATGGCTACACCTTC

V gene: TRBV9
J gene: TRBJ2-3
D gene: NA
CDR3 length: 18
clone size: NA
CDR3 protein: CASSVPRLWGRVADTQYF
CDR3 DNA: TGTGCCAGCAGCGTCCCCCGACTATGGGGGAGAGTCGCAGATACGCAGTATTTT

V gene: TRBV28
J gene: TRBJ1-3
D gene: NA
CDR3 length: 13
clone size: few
CDR3 protein: CASSEVNGNTIYF
CDR3 DNA: TGTGCCAGCAGTGAGGTAAACGGAAACACCATATATTTT

V gene: TRBV7-9
J gene: TRBJ2-1
D gene: NA
CDR3 length: 14
clone size: NA
CDR3 protein: CASSLVAHYNEQFF
CDR3 DNA: TGTGCCAGCAGCTTAGTAGCCCACTACAATGAGCAGTTCTTC

V gene: TRBV3-1/TRBV3-2
J gene: TRBJ2-3
D gene: TRBD2
CDR3 length: 19
clone size: NA
CDR3 protein: CASSQGPPLAGGRADTQYF
CDR3 DNA: TGTGCCAGCAGCCAAGGGCCCCCACTAGCGGGAGGGAGAGCAGATACGCAGTATTTT

V gene: TRBV6-4
J gene: TRBJ2-1
D gene: TRBD1
CDR3 length: 15
clone size: NA
CDR3 protein: CASSSGTGGGNEQFF
CDR3 DNA: TGTGCCAGCAGTTCCGGGACAGGCGGTGGGAATGAGCAGTTCTTC

V gene: TRBV19
J gene: TRBJ1-5
D gene: NA
CDR3 length: 15
clone size: NA
CDR3 protein: CASSIGGTGNQPQHF
CDR3 DNA: TGTGCCAGTAGTATTGGAGGGACGGGCAATCAGCCCCAGCATTTT

V gene: TRBV3-1/TRBV3-2
J gene: TRBJ1-1
D gene: NA
CDR3 length: 15
clone size: NA
CDR3 protein: CASSQDRAMNTEAFF
CDR3 DNA: TGTGCCAGCAGCCAAGATCGGGCCATGAACACTGAAGCTTTCTTT

V gene: TRBV3-1/TRBV3-2
J gene: TRBJ2-7
D gene: TRBD1
CDR3 length: 16
clone size: NA
CDR3 protein: CASSPAAGTASYEQYF
CDR3 DNA: TGTGCCAGCAGCCCTGCCGCCGGGACAGCCTCCTACGAGCAGTACTTC

V gene: TRBV9
J gene: TRBJ2-7
D gene: NA
CDR3 length: 15
clone size: NA
CDR3 protein: CASSASGQSSYEQYF
CDR3 DNA: TGTGCCAGCAGCGCCTCCGGACAGAGCTCCTACGAGCAGTACTTC

V gene: TRBV6-5
J gene: TRBJ1-1
D gene: TRBD1
CDR3 length: 15
clone size: NA
CDR3 protein: CASSYSDRVSTEAFF
CDR3 DNA: TGTGCCAGCAGTTACTCGGACAGGGTGAGCACTGAAGCTTTCTTT

V gene: TRBV5-1
J gene: TRBJ2-1
D gene: TRBD1
CDR3 length: 16
clone size: few
CDR3 protein: CASSPYRGPHGNEQFF
CDR3 DNA: TGCGCCAGCAGCCCGTACAGGGGACCACACGGCAATGAGCAGTTCTTC